Shown below are 2 T cell receptor beta chains from a single sample sequenced in a study of vaccination and CD4 T cells after COVID-19. Sequence data for DNA of cultured CD4+ T cells were generated by the Oncomine TCR Beta short-read assay. A single record per CDR3 protein comes from TCRdb applying MiXCR to the PCR reads. The sample yields roughly 14,000 distinct CDR3 sequences, 50% to 75% seen once. For these TCRs, the target antigens are not known. Regarding treatment: roughly nine-day PBMC culture with coronavirus spike peptide pools or control peptides (ViraFEST assay). Material: CD4+ T cells from blood, cultured in vitro. The receptors here all came from a human donor who had recovered from COVID-19.

A few counts support this clonotype. V and J are TRBV6-1 and TRBJ1-3, with D hard to call. Germline V lookup: CDR1 MNHNS, CDR2 SASEGT. Trimming took off 7 bases at V and 0 bases at J, with 10 bases between the two ends. The CDR3 is made up of 14 amino acids. DNA for the CDR3: TGTGCCAGCACTCGGGGTAGCTCTGGAAACACCATATATTTT. This encodes CASTRGSSGNTIYF.

This clonotype was detected a few times. The chain links TRBV6-1 to TRBJ1-2, with D hard to call. From germline, CDR1 is MNHNS and CDR2 SASEGT. The CDR3 consists of 14 residues. Trimming left V 6 bases short and J 0 bases short, with 11 bases between. DNA of the CDR3: TGTGCCAGCAGCTCAACCGGGACTAACTATGGCTACACCTTC. It yields the protein CASSSTGTNYGYTF.